This is a list of T cell receptor beta chains from one sample in a study of blood T cell repertoires in COVID-19. TCRdb's copy holds only in-frame clones and misses some; the assay was immunoSEQ multiplex PCR. The sample yields hundreds of thousands of clones, approximately 84% seen once. Sequenced sample: peripheral blood. These receptors all stem from a woman older than 75 with acute or convalescent COVID-19. CDR3s include the opening cysteine and the closing phenylalanine or tryptophan. The D gene is left open where the match is weak. Clone sizes are given selectively: once, few, many, or a class where the clone is expanded.

>TRBV9|few|TRBJ1-5|TRBD1
TGTGCCAGCAGCGTAGCAGGGGGCGATCAGCCCCAGCATTTT
CASSVAGGDQPQHF
>TRBV5-5|NA|TRBJ2-7|NA
TGTGCCAGCAGCTCCCCCGGGACATACCCCTACGAGCAGTACTTC
CASSSPGTYPYEQYF
>TRBV28|once|TRBJ1-1|NA
TGTGCCAGCAGTTCCCCAATGGGGGGGAATGAAGCTTTCTTT
CASSSPMGGNEAFF
>TRBV28|NA|TRBJ1-5|NA
TGTGCCAGCAGAAGCCCGGGAGGGAGCAATCAGCCCCAGCATTTT
CASRSPGGSNQPQHF
>TRBV19|NA|TRBJ2-1|NA
TGTGCCAGTAGTACGGCAGGGCTAAATGAGCAGTTCTTC
CASSTAGLNEQFF
>TRBV29-1|once|TRBJ2-1|TRBD1
TGCAGCGTTTGGGACAGGGGAAATGAGCAGTTCTTC
CSVWDRGNEQFF
>TRBV11-2|NA|TRBJ2-7|TRBD2
TGTGCCAGCAGCTTAGTCGGAGTAGCGGGATACGAGCAGTACTTC
CASSLVGVAGYEQYF
>TRBV11-2|NA|TRBJ2-1|NA
TGTGCCAGCAGACCCTCCCAAACTAGCCTACCCTACAATGAGCAGTTCTTC
CASRPSQTSLPYNEQFF
>TRBV5-1|NA|TRBJ2-2|TRBD2
TGCGCCAGCAGCTTATCCACTAGCGGAAGTGGCGGGGAGCTGTTTTTT
CASSLSTSGSGGELFF
>TRBV5-1|NA|TRBJ2-3|TRBD2
TGCGCCAGCAGCCTAGCGGGGGGGCCCTCAGATACGCAGTATTTT
CASSLAGGPSDTQYF
>TRBV6-2/TRBV6-3|NA|TRBJ2-5|TRBD1
TGTGCCAGCAGTTCAAGGGACAGGGATCAAGAGACCCAGTACTTC
CASSSRDRDQETQYF
>TRBV5-1|NA|TRBJ2-1|TRBD2
TGCGCCAGCAGCTCCGGTTTTTTTGGCGGGAGCAATGAGCAGTTCTTC
CASSSGFFGGSNEQFF
>TRBV28|NA|TRBJ1-4|NA
TGTGCCAGCAGTCTAGAAAACCGGGCTAATGAAAAACTGTTTTTT
CASSLENRANEKLFF
>TRBV3-1/TRBV3-2|NA|TRBJ1-1|NA
TGTGCCAGCAGCCTTAGCCCGGTAGGGGGCACTGAAGCTTTCTTT
CASSLSPVGGTEAFF
>TRBV4-2|NA|TRBJ1-5|NA
TGTGCCAGCAGCCAAGATGGGGCAGCCTATAGCAATCAGCCCCAGCATTTT
CASSQDGAAYSNQPQHF
>TRBV19|NA|TRBJ2-2|NA
TGTGCCAGTAGCAGCCAGGCGAACACCGGGGAGCTGTTTTTT
CASSSQANTGELFF
>TRBV9|NA|TRBJ2-5|TRBD1
TGTGCCAGCAGCGTAGGGACAGGGTTAGGGGAGACCCAGTACTTC
CASSVGTGLGETQYF
>TRBV29-1|once|TRBJ2-3|NA
TGCAGCGTTGGGCAGAGCACAGATACGCAGTATTTT
CSVGQSTDTQYF
>TRBV6-5|NA|TRBJ2-2|TRBD1
TGTGCCAGCAGGACAGGGGAGGTGGACACCGGGGAGCTGTTTTTT
CASRTGEVDTGELFF
>TRBV6-5|NA|TRBJ1-1|TRBD1
TGTGCCAGCAGTCCCCCCGGGACAGGGGGTGCTGAAGCTTTCTTT
CASSPPGTGGAEAFF
>TRBV2|NA|TRBJ2-6|NA
TGTGCCAGCAGAAAGAGCTCTGGGGCCAACGTCCTGACTTTC
CASRKSSGANVLTF
>TRBV28|NA|TRBJ2-1|TRBD1
TGTGCCAGCAGTTTGGACAGGGTTTTGGGTGAGCAGTTCTTC
CASSLDRVLGEQFF
>TRBV5-6|NA|TRBJ1-6|NA
TGTGCCAGCAGCCTGGCCGTAGGGGGGGACTATAATTCACCCCTCCACTTT
CASSLAVGGDYNSPLHF
>TRBV9|NA|TRBJ1-2|TRBD1
TGTGCCAGCAGCACGACAGGGGGCGAGTACTATGGCTACACCTTC
CASSTTGGEYYGYTF
>TRBV5-1|NA|TRBJ1-6|TRBD1
TGCGCCAGCAGCTTGGCCGGACAGGAGAATTCACCCCTCCACTTT
CASSLAGQENSPLHF
>TRBV6-4|NA|TRBJ2-1|TRBD1
TGTGCCAGCAGTGGACAGGGTCAGGAGCAGTTCTTC
CASSGQGQEQFF
>TRBV3-1/TRBV3-2|NA|TRBJ2-7|NA
TGTGCCAGCAGCCAAGGGACAGTTCGCTCCTACGAGCAGTACTTC
CASSQGTVRSYEQYF
>TRBV7-8|NA|TRBJ1-6|TRBD1
TGTGCCAGCAGGCCGGGACAGGGGATAGGCTATAATTCACCCCTCCACTTT
CASRPGQGIGYNSPLHF
>TRBV7-8|NA|TRBJ1-1|NA
TGTGCCAGCAGCTCAGGACTGCAGAACACTGAAGCTTTCTTT
CASSSGLQNTEAFF
>TRBV28|once|TRBJ1-1|NA
TGTGCCAGCAGTCCACCAAACAGGGTGAACACTGAAGCTTTCTTT
CASSPPNRVNTEAFF
>TRBV11-2|NA|TRBJ1-4|NA
TGTGCCAGCAGCCCCGGGGGTCCCGGGCACGAAAAACTGTTTTTT
CASSPGGPGHEKLFF
>TRBV6-5|NA|TRBJ2-7|TRBD1
TGTGCCAGCAGTTCAGGACGGACAGGAGGCTACGAGCAGTACTTC
CASSSGRTGGYEQYF
>TRBV5-5|NA|TRBJ2-3|TRBD2
TGTGCCAGCAGCTCCGGGACTAGCGGGAGGAGATGGGATACGCAGTATTTT
CASSSGTSGRRWDTQYF
>TRBV3-1/TRBV3-2|NA|TRBJ2-3|TRBD2
TGTGCCAGCAGCCAGCGACTAGCGGGAACTCGGACAGATACGCAGTATTTT
CASSQRLAGTRTDTQYF
>TRBV11-2|NA|TRBJ1-1|TRBD1
TGTGCCAGCAGCTCCCGACAGGGGGGAACTGAAGCTTTCTTT
CASSSRQGGTEAFF
>TRBV6-5|NA|TRBJ2-6|NA
TGTGCCAGCAGTTACCGAGGGTCTGGGGCCAACGTCCTGACTTTC
CASSYRGSGANVLTF
>TRBV5-1|NA|TRBJ1-1|NA
TGCGCCAGCAGCTTGACAGTGAACACTGAAGCTTTCTTT
CASSLTVNTEAFF
>TRBV7-9|NA|TRBJ2-7|TRBD1
TGTGCCAGCAGCTCCTCAGGGGGCGCCACCGCCTACGAGCAGTACTTC
CASSSSGGATAYEQYF
>TRBV4-2|NA|TRBJ1-1|NA
TGTGCCAGCAGCCAAGACGGCAGGGGATACACTGAAGCTTTCTTT
CASSQDGRGYTEAFF
>TRBV2|NA|TRBJ1-5|TRBD1
TGTGCCAGCTTATCTCAGGGGGGATATAGCAATCAGCCCCAGCATTTT
CASLSQGGYSNQPQHF
>TRBV30|NA|TRBJ2-7|NA
TGTGCCTGGAGTGGATACTTGCAGGGGGAGCAGTACTTC
CAWSGYLQGEQYF
>TRBV19|NA|TRBJ1-2|TRBD1
TGTGCCAGTAGTATTAGTGGCGGACAGGGTTTTGGAGGCTACACCTTC
CASSISGGQGFGGYTF
>TRBV7-2|NA|TRBJ2-5|TRBD2
TGTGCCAGCAGCTTAGGTCTAGCGGGGAAAGAGACCCAGTACTTC
CASSLGLAGKETQYF
>TRBV9|NA|TRBJ2-3|NA
TGTGCCAGCACCCCGTCGTTGCAAACTCCTAGCACAGATACGCAGTATTTT
CASTPSLQTPSTDTQYF
>TRBV5-6|NA|TRBJ1-2|TRBD1
TGTGCCAGCAGCTTACGGGACAGGTCGACTGGCTACACCTTC
CASSLRDRSTGYTF
>TRBV7-7|NA|TRBJ2-1|TRBD2
TGTGCCAGCAGCCCCCTGCGGGGGACCCACAATGAGCAGTTCTTC
CASSPLRGTHNEQFF
>TRBV7-9|NA|TRBJ1-2|NA
TGTGCCAGCAGCACGTACAGGAGTATCTATGGCTACACCTTC
CASSTYRSIYGYTF
>TRBV7-6|NA|TRBJ1-1|TRBD1
TGTGCCAGCAGCTTGGGACAGGGGAACACTGAAGCTTTCTTT
CASSLGQGNTEAFF
>TRBV6-1|NA|TRBJ2-1|TRBD1
TGTGCCAGCAGTGACACTCCGGGACAGGGTAGGAATGAGCAGTTCTTC
CASSDTPGQGRNEQFF